The 4 T cell receptor beta chains below were found in one sample sequenced in a study of read filtering for tumor transcriptome and immune sequencing. Molecular barcoded adaptors covering alpha/delta and beta/gamma chains were used on roughly 400 ng RNA. TCRdb recomputed calls from the reads with MiXCR, one row per CDR3 protein. The sample comprises 60,000 or so distinct CDR3 sequences, 15% to 20% of which are singletons, and 9.5% to 13% rests with the top ten. Material: a population of CD138-negative cells sorted from bone marrow. The source is a donor aged 40 or older with multiple myeloma.

This chain connects TRBV29-1 to TRBJ2-7; D not resolved. Germline V CDR1 and CDR2: SQVTM, ANQGSEA. The V end was cut by 5 bases, the J end by 0 bases, with 8 bases between. The CDR3 loop spans 12 amino acids. The CDR3 sequence is CSVRARSYEQYF. The CDR3 DNA reads TGCAGCGTTAGGGCGCGCTCCTACGAGCAGTACTTC.

This clonotype showed up many times. V gene TRBV20-1 combines with J gene TRBJ1-5; TRBD1 agrees at 7 bases. The germline V gene encodes CDR1 DFQATT and CDR2 SNEGSKA (reference sequence). The CDR3 loop spans 17 amino acids. V was pared by 3 bases and J by 2 bases, with 13 bases of the junction left unmatched. CDR3 amino acids: CSARGPEQGWGNQPQHF. CDR3 sequence (DNA): TGCAGTGCTAGGGGGCCGGAACAGGGGTGGGGCAATCAGCCCCAGCATTTT.

This clonotype was observed at least ten times. The chain recombines TRBV6-1 with TRBJ2-3; 7 nucleotides line up with TRBD2. CDR3 length: 15 residues. The germline CDR1 and CDR2 sequences are MNHNS and SASEGT. The ends lost 10 bases at V and 5 bases at J; junction bases unmatched: 15. CDR3 coding DNA: TGTGCCACCCTAGCGGCGGGGCCCCGGAAAGATACGCAGTATTTT. Translating gives CATLAAGPRKDTQYF.

In this sample, this clonotype turned up many times. In DNA, the CDR3 is TGTGCCAGCAGCCCCACCGGGGACGAGCAGTTCTTC. The encoded protein is CASSPTGDEQFF. This sequence joins TRBV5-5 and TRBJ2-1; either TRBD1 or TRBD2 may supply D (5 bases each). Germline assignment: CDR1 SGHKS and CDR2 YYEKEE (reference sequence). The CDR3 runs 12 residues. V lost 4 bases and J 10 bases, leaving 12 bases between the germline ends.